A selection of T cell receptor beta chains follows, all from one sample in a study of cytomegalovirus exposure and HLA in healthy donors. Profiling relied on immunoSEQ multiplex PCR, and the TCRdb table lists in-frame clones only, not all of them. The listing records roughly 100,000 clones. The sequencing sample was made of PBMCs. These receptors were collected from a woman between 25 and 40 years old in good health and CMV-seronegative. The CDR3 runs from the conserved cysteine through the conserved F or W. The D gene is left open where the match is weak.

j_call | d_call | cdr3_length | v_call | cdr3_nt | cdr3_aa
TRBJ2-1 | TRBD2 | 16 | TRBV11-2 | TGTGCCAGCAGCTTACGGGGGGGCAGCTCCTACAATGAGCAGTTCTTC | CASSLRGGSSYNEQFF
TRBJ2-7 | TRBD2 | 15 | TRBV28 | TGTGCGGCAGGCGTGGGCGGGAGTGGGTACGGCGAGCAGTACTTC | CAAGVGGSGYGEQYF
TRBJ2-3 | TRBD2 | 13 | TRBV6-1 | TGTGCCAGCAGTGAGACTAGCATTGATACGCAGTATTTT | CASSETSIDTQYF
TRBJ2-7 | TRBD2 | 16 | TRBV19 | TGTGCCAGTAGTATCCGTCGACTAGCGGGAGCAGACGAGCAGTACTTC | CASSIRRLAGADEQYF
TRBJ1-1 | TRBD1 | 15 | TRBV7-3 | TGTGCCAGCAGCTTAAAGGGGACAGCCGATGCTGAAGCTTTCTTT | CASSLKGTADAEAFF
TRBJ2-1 | . | 13 | TRBV6-5 | TGTGCCAGCAGTTTACAGCACTACAATGAGCAGTTCTTC | CASSLQHYNEQFF
TRBJ2-7 | TRBD2 | 13 | TRBV7-2 | TGTGCCAGCAGCCTTAGCGGGAAAAACGAGCAGTACTTC | CASSLSGKNEQYF
TRBJ2-1 | TRBD2 | 18 | TRBV2 | TGTGCCAGCAGTGAACGGTTTTTGCTCGGGCGGGGGTACAATGAGCAGTTCTTC | CASSERFLLGRGYNEQFF
TRBJ1-3 | . | 15 | TRBV16 | TGTGCCAGCAGCCTGGACTGGAGCTCTGGAAACACCATATATTTT | CASSLDWSSGNTIYF
TRBJ1-1 | TRBD1 | 14 | TRBV19 | TGTGCCAGTAGTACCCGGACAGGGGTAACTGAAGCTTTCTTT | CASSTRTGVTEAFF
TRBJ1-1 | . | 15 | TRBV7-8 | TGTGCCAGCAGCTTATTAGGAACAGAGAACACTGAAGCTTTCTTT | CASSLLGTENTEAFF
TRBJ1-2 | . | 12 | TRBV19 | TGTGCCAGTAGTGCAGGGTCTACTGGCTACACCTTC | CASSAGSTGYTF
TRBJ1-1 | . | 13 | TRBV5-4 | TGTGCCAGCGTCGACAGACTGAACACTGAAGCTTTCTTT | CASVDRLNTEAFF
TRBJ2-3 | . | 16 | TRBV15 | TGTGCCACCAGCAGAGATAACATGATGAGCACAGATACGCAGTATTTT | CATSRDNMMSTDTQYF
TRBJ1-1 | . | 14 | TRBV7-8 | TGTGCCAGCAGGAGCAGGGCCCCAGGAACTGAAGCTTTCTTT | CASRSRAPGTEAFF
TRBJ2-2 | . | 18 | TRBV5-6 | TGTGCCAGCAGCTCCGCCGACCTCAGGGGTTGGTACACCGGGGAGCTGTTTTTT | CASSSADLRGWYTGELFF
TRBJ2-2 | . | 15 | TRBV18 | TGTGCCAGCTCACCACCCAGGGGACCCACCGGGGAGCTGTTTTTT | CASSPPRGPTGELFF
TRBJ1-5 | TRBD1 | 15 | TRBV6-1 | TGTGCCAGCACCCTGACAGGGTTTAGCAATCAGCCCCAGCATTTT | CASTLTGFSNQPQHF
TRBJ2-7 | TRBD1 | 12 | TRBV29-1 | TGCAGCGTTGGACAGGGGAGCTACGAGCAGTACTTC | CSVGQGSYEQYF
TRBJ1-1 | . | 10 | TRBV19 | TGTGCCAGTGAAGGGGCTGAAGCTTTCTTT | CASEGAEAFF
TRBJ2-7 | TRBD2 | 16 | TRBV29-1 | TGCAGCGTTGTTTCTAGCGGGAAGACGTCCCTCTACGAGCAGTACTTC | CSVVSSGKTSLYEQYF
TRBJ1-1 | . | 14 | TRBV6-6 | TGTGCCAGCAGTTCCCAGACTGAGGGAGCTGAAGCTTTCTTT | CASSSQTEGAEAFF
TRBJ1-1 | TRBD1 | 15 | TRBV6-1 | TGTGCCAGCGAGTCTGCGGGACAGGTGGTGACTGAAGCTTTCTTT | CASESAGQVVTEAFF
TRBJ2-2 | TRBD2 | 16 | TRBV27 | TGTGCCAGCAGCAAGAGGACTAGCGGGTTCACCGGGGAGCTGTTTTTT | CASSKRTSGFTGELFF
TRBJ1-1 | . | 14 | TRBV7-3 | TGTGCCAGCAGCTTAATGCAGGGTGTGACTGAAGCTTTCTTT | CASSLMQGVTEAFF
TRBJ2-7 | . | 12 | TRBV5-4 | . | CASSLVGQGAYF
TRBJ2-1 | TRBD1 | 14 | TRBV6-5 | TGTGCCAGCAGCCGGGACAGGGGGCTAGGTGAGCAGTTCTTC | CASSRDRGLGEQFF
TRBJ2-3 | TRBD1 | 19 | TRBV5-1 | TGCGCCAGCAGCTCGTCTCGGGACAGGGGGCGCGTAGTCCCAGATACGCAGTATTTT | CASSSSRDRGRVVPDTQYF
TRBJ2-7 | . | 14 | TRBV4-1 | TGCGCCAGCAGCCATTATTCGACTTCAGGGGAGCAGTACTTC | CASSHYSTSGEQYF
TRBJ2-7 | . | 16 | TRBV4-1 | TGCGCCAGCAGCCACATCGGAGGAGCTGGAGGTTTCGAGCAGTACTTC | CASSHIGGAGGFEQYF
TRBJ2-5 | . | 13 | TRBV6-5 | TGTGCCAGCAGGCCCACTAGGGAAGAGACCCAGTACTTC | CASRPTREETQYF
TRBJ1-3 | . | 14 | TRBV13 | TGTGCCAGCAGCTCGGTCGACTCTGGAAACACCATATATTTT | CASSSVDSGNTIYF
TRBJ1-6 | . | 13 | TRBV5-4 | TGTGCCAGCAGCTCCAGGGAATTCTCACCCCTCTACTTT | CASSSREFSPLYF
TRBJ2-7 | TRBD2 | 16 | TRBV11-2 | TGTGCCAGCAGCTCTCCGGGAGCGGGGGGCCCCTACGAGCAGTACTTC | CASSSPGAGGPYEQYF
TRBJ1-2 | . | 14 | TRBV7-2 | TGTGCCAGCAGCTCCTCTAACAGGGCCTATGGCTACACCTTC | CASSSSNRAYGYTF
TRBJ1-1 | . | 17 | TRBV5-6 | TGTGCCAGCAGCTTTGGTCAGGGGACCCCAAGAATAACTGAAGCTTTCTTT | CASSFGQGTPRITEAFF
TRBJ2-5 | . | 16 | TRBV28 | TGTGCCAGCAACCTAGAGCGGACGCTCTCTCAAGAGACCCAGTACTTC | CASNLERTLSQETQYF
TRBJ1-4 | . | 10 | TRBV20-1 | TGCGGCGGGGCAGCTGAAAAACTGTTTTTT | CGGAAEKLFF
TRBJ2-1 | TRBD2 | 16 | TRBV5-1 | TGCGCCAGCAGCGGTTTACTAGCGGGAGTTGTTAGTGAGCAGTTCTTC | CASSGLLAGVVSEQFF
TRBJ2-7 | . | 15 | TRBV28 | TGTGCCAGCAGACCTACAGGGTTTAAGGCCTACGAGCAGTACTTC | CASRPTGFKAYEQYF
TRBJ1-2 | TRBD1 | 15 | TRBV28 | TGTGCCAGCAGTCAAGGGGCAGGGGGCAACTATGGCTACACCTTC | CASSQGAGGNYGYTF
TRBJ2-5 | . | 14 | TRBV18 | TGTGCCAGCTCACCACCAAGCGGCCAAGAGACCCAGTACTTC | CASSPPSGQETQYF
TRBJ1-1 | TRBD1 | 14 | TRBV19 | TGTGCCAGTAGCCTGGGACAGGCGAACACTGAAGCTTTCTTT | CASSLGQANTEAFF
TRBJ2-7 | . | 13 | TRBV5-1 | TGCGCCAGCAGCCTTCCGGACAGCATCGAGCAGTACTTC | CASSLPDSIEQYF
TRBJ2-3 | . | 16 | TRBV5-1 | TGCGCCAGCACCCTGCAGGGTAGCGGAAGCACAGATACGCAGTATTTT | CASTLQGSGSTDTQYF
TRBJ1-3 | . | 15 | TRBV5-4 | TGTGCCAGCCGCGAGTGGGGAGACTCTGGAAACACCATATATTTT | CASREWGDSGNTIYF
TRBJ2-7 | TRBD1 | 15 | TRBV27 | TGTGCCAGCAGTTTATTATGGGACAGGTCCTACGAGCAGTACTTC | CASSLLWDRSYEQYF
TRBJ1-5 | . | 14 | TRBV19 | TGTGCCAGTAGTCAAAGGGGATACCGGCAGCCCCAGCATTTT | CASSQRGYRQPQHF
TRBJ2-5 | TRBD1 | 14 | TRBV5-4 | TGTGCCAGCAGCCCGGGACAGACACCAAAGACCCAGTACTTC | CASSPGQTPKTQYF
TRBJ2-1 | TRBD2 | 15 | TRBV5-1 | TGCGCCAGCATGTCTGGGACTAGCGGTTACAATGAGCAGTTCTTC | CASMSGTSGYNEQFF
TRBJ1-1 | . | 14 | TRBV5-1 | TGCGCCAGCAGCTTGTTGGGGCTGGACACTGAAGCTTTCTTT | CASSLLGLDTEAFF
TRBJ1-4 | . | 15 | TRBV4-1 | TGCGCCAGCAGCCAAGGAGATAGTCCCTTAGAAAAACTGTTTTTT | CASSQGDSPLEKLFF